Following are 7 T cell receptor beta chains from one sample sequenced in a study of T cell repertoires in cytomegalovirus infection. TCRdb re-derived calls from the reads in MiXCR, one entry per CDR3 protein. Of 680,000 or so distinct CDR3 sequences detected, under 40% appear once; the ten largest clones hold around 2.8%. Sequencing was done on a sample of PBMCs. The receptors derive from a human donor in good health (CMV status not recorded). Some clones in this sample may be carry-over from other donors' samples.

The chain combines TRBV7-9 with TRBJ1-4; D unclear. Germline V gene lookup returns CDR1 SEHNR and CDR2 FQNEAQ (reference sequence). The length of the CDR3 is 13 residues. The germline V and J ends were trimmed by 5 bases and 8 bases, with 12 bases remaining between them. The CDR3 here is CASSAPPLEKLFF. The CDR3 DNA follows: TGTGCCAGCAGCGCACCTCCGCTGGAAAAACTGTTTTTT.

DNA of the CDR3: TGCGCCAGCAGCCGCGAACTACAGGGATACGAGCAGTACTTC. Amino acid sequence: CASSRELQGYEQYF. The V and J genes are TRBV5-1 and TRBJ2-7, with TRBD1 as a possible D gene (6 bases). CDR3 length: 14 residues. Trimming cost V 4 bases and J 4 bases, with 15 bases left between them. Germline-derived CDR1 and CDR2 are SGHRS and YFSETQ.

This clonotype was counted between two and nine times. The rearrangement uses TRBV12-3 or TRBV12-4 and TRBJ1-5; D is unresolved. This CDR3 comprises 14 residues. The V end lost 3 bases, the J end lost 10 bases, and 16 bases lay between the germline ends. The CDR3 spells CASSFGDSLNPQHF. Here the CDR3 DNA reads TGTGCCAGCAGTTTCGGAGACTCGCTTAATCCCCAGCATTTT.

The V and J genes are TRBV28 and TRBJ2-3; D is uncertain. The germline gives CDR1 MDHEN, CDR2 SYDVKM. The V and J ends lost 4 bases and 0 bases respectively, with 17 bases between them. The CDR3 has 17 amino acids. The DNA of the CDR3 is TGTGCCAGCAGTTCCCCCCTACGACGGCCCAGCACAGATACGCAGTATTTT. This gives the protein CASSSPLRRPSTDTQYF.

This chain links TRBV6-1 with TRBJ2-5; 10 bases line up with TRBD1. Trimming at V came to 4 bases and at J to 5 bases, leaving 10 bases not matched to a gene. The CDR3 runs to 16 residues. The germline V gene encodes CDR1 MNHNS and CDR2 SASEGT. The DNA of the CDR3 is TGTGCCAGCAGTGCCACCCCGGGACAGGGGAGGGAGACCCAGTACTTC. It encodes CASSATPGQGRETQYF.

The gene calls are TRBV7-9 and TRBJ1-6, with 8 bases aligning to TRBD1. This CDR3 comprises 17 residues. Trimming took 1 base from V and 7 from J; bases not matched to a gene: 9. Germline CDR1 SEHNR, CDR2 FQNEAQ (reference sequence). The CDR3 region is CASSLGPQGAWNSPLHF. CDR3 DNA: TGTGCCAGCAGCTTAGGACCCCAGGGGGCTTGGAATTCACCCCTCCACTTT.

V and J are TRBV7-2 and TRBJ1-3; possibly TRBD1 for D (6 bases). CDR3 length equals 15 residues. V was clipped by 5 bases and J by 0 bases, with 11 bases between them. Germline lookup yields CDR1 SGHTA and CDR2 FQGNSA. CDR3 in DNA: TGTGCCAGCAGCAGGGGGGCCCCCTCTGGAAACACCATATATTTT. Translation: CASSRGAPSGNTIYF. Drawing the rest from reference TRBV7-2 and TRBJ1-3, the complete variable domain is GAGVSQSPSNKVTEKGKDVELRCDPISGHTALYWYRQSLGQGLEFLIYFQGNSAPDKSGLPSDRFSAERTGGSVSTLTIQRTQQEDSAVYLCASSRGAPSGNTIYFGEGSWLTVV.